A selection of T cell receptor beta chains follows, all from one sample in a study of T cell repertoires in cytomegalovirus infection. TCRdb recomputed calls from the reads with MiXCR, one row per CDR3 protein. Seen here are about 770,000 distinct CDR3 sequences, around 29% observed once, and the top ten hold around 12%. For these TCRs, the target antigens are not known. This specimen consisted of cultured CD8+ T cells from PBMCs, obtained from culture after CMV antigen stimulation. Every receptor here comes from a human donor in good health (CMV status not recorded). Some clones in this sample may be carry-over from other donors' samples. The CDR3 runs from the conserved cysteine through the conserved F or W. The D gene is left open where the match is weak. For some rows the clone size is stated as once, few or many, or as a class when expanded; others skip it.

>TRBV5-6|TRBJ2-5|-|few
CASSLSLAPETQYF
TGTGCCAGCAGCTTGTCTCTAGCCCCAGAGACCCAGTACTTC
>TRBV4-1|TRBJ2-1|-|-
CASSREGNEQFF
TGCGCCAGCAGCCGGGAAGGCAATGAGCAGTTCTTC
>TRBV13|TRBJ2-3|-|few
CASSFVARDTQYF
TGTGCCAGCAGCTTCGTCGCGCGAGATACGCAGTATTTT
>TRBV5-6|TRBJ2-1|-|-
CASSFNGYNEQFF
TGTGCCAGCAGCTTTAACGGCTACAATGAGCAGTTCTTC
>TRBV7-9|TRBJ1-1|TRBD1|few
CASSLDTKGANTEAFF
TGTGCCAGCAGCTTAGACACCAAGGGGGCGAACACTGAAGCTTTCTTT
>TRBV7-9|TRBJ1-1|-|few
CASSNRDKNTEAFF
TGTGCCAGCAGCAACCGGGACAAGAACACTGAAGCTTTCTTT
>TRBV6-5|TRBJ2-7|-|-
CASSYSNRQSNPYEQYF
TGTGCCAGCAGTTACTCGAATCGGCAGTCAAACCCCTACGAGCAGTACTTC
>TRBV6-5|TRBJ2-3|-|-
CASSSKSFGGPTDTQYF
TGTGCCAGCAGTTCAAAAAGCTTCGGGGGACCCACAGATACGCAGTATTTT
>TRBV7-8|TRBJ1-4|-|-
CASSLGRRSPNEKLFF
TGTGCCAGCAGCTTAGGTCGCAGGTCTCCTAATGAAAAACTGTTTTTT
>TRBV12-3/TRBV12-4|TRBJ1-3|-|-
CASSLFSPLSGNTIYF
TGTGCCAGCAGTTTATTCTCCCCTCTCTCTGGAAACACCATATATTTT
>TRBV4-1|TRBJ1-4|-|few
CASSRLGARLEKLFF
TGCGCCAGCAGCCGGTTAGGGGCGCGTCTTGAAAAACTGTTTTTT
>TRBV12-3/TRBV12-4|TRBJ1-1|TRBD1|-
CASKETTGGHTEAFF
TGTGCCAGCAAAGAAACGACAGGGGGGCACACTGAAGCTTTCTTT
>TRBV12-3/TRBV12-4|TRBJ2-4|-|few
CASMTGVAKNIQYF
TGTGCCAGCATGACTGGGGTAGCCAAAAACATTCAGTACTTC
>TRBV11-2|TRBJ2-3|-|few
CASSLGEDFTDTQYF
TGTGCCAGCAGCTTAGGGGAGGACTTCACAGATACGCAGTATTTT
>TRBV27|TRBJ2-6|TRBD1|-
CATGQGRISGANVLTF
TGTGCCACCGGACAGGGGCGGATCTCTGGGGCCAACGTCCTGACTTTC
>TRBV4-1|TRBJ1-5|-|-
CASSQGRSLNQPQHF
TGCGCCAGCAGCCAAGGGCGGTCCCTCAATCAGCCCCAGCATTTT
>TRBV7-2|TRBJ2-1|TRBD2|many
CASSLGPGGPGEQFF
TGTGCCAGCAGCTTAGGTCCGGGGGGGCCCGGGGAGCAGTTCTTC
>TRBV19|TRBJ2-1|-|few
CASSLGLSYYNEQFF
TGTGCCAGTAGTCTGGGACTGAGTTACTACAATGAGCAGTTCTTC
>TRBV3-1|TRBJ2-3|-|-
CASSQDVRTTDTQYF
TGTGCCAGCAGCCAAGATGTAAGGACCACAGATACGCAGTATTTT
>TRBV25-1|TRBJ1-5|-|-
CASSDGLGQPQHF
TGTGCCAGCAGTGATGGCCTCGGTCAGCCCCAGCATTTT
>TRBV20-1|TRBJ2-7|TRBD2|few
CSARGETSGPYEQYF
TGCAGTGCTAGAGGGGAGACTAGCGGGCCCTACGAGCAGTACTTC
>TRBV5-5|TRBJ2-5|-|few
CASSSPPGPLQETQYF
TGTGCCAGCAGCTCCCCCCCGGGACCGCTACAAGAGACCCAGTACTTC
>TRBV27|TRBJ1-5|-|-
CASSLGDPTGQPQHF
TGTGCCAGCAGTCTTGGGGACCCGACCGGTCAGCCCCAGCATTTT